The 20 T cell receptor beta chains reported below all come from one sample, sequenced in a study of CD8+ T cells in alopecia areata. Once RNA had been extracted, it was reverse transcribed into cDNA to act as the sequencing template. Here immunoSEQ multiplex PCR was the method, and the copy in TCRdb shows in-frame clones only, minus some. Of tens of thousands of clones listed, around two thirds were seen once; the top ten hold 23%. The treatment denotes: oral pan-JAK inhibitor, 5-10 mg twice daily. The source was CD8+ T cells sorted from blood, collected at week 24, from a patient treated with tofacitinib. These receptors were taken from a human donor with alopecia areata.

The CDR3 coding sequence is TGTGCCAGCAGTGTTGGGACTAGCGGGTCCCAAGAGACCCAGTACTTC. Translating gives CASSVGTSGSQETQYF. The V gene is TRBV2, the J gene TRBJ2-5, with 12 bases that match TRBD2. The CDR3 covers 16 residues. Germline lookup yields CDR1 SNHLY and CDR2 FYNNEI. Unmatched junction bases numbered 4, after V lost 4 bases and J lost 1 base. The whole variable domain, filled in from reference TRBV2 and TRBJ2-5, reads EPEVTQTPSHQVTQMGQEVILRCVPISNHLYFYWYRQILGQKVEFLVSFYNNEISEKSEIFDDQFSVERPDGSNFTLKIRSTKLEDSAMYFCASSVGTSGSQETQYFGPGTRLLVL.

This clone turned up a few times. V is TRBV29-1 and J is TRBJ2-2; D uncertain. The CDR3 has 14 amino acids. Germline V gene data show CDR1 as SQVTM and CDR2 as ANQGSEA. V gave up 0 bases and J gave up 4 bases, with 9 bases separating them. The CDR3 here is CSVEDKAITGELFF. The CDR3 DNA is TGCAGCGTTGAAGATAAGGCTATCACCGGGGAGCTGTTTTTT.

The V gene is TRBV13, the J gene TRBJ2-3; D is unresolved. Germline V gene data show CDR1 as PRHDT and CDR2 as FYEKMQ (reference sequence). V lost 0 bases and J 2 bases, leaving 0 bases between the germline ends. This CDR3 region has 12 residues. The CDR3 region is CASSLGTDTQYF. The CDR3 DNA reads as TGTGCCAGCAGCTTAGGCACAGATACGCAGTATTTT.

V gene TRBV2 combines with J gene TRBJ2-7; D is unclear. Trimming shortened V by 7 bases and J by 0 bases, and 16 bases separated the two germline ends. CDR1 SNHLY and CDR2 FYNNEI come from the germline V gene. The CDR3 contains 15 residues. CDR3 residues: CASNGLYKSSYEQYF. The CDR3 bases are TGTGCCAGCAACGGGCTATACAAGAGCTCCTACGAGCAGTACTTC.

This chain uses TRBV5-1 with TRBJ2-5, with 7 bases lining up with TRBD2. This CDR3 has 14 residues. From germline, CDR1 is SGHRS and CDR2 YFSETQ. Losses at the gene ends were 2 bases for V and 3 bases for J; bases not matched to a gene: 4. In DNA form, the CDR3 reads TGCGCCAGCAGCTTTGGGCTAGCGGAAGAGACCCAGTACTTC. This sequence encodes CASSFGLAEETQYF.

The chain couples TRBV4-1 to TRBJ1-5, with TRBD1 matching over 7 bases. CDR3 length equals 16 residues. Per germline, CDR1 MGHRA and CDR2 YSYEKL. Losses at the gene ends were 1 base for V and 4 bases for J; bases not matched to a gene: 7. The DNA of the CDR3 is TGCGCCAGCAGCCAAGCGGTTAGGGACAGTAATCAGCCCCAGCATTTT. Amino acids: CASSQAVRDSNQPQHF.

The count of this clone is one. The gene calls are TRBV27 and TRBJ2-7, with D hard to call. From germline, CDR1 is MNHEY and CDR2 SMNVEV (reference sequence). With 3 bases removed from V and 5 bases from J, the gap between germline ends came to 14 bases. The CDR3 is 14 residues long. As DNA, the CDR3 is TGTGCCAGCAGTTTTGGTTCTGGAGCCCACGAGCAGTACTTC. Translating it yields CASSFGSGAHEQYF.

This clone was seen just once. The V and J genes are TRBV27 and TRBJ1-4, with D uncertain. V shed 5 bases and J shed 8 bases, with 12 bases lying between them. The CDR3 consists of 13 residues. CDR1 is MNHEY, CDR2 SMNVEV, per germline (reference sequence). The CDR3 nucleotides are TGTGCCAGCAGTGGTAGGGTAGGGGAAAAACTGTTTTTT. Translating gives CASSGRVGEKLFF.

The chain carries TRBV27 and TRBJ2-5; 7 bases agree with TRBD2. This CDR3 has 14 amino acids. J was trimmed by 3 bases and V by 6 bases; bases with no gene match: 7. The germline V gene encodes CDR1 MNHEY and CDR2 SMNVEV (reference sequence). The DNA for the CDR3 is TGTGCCAGCAGACTAGCGCGGGGAGAAGAGACCCAGTACTTC. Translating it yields CASRLARGEETQYF.

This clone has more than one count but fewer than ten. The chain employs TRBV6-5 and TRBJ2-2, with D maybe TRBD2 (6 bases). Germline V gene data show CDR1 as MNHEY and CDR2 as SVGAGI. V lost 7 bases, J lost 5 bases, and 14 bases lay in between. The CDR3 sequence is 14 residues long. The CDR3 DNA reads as TGTGCCAGCAACGACGGGACTCCGACCGGGGAGCTGTTTTTT. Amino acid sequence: CASNDGTPTGELFF.

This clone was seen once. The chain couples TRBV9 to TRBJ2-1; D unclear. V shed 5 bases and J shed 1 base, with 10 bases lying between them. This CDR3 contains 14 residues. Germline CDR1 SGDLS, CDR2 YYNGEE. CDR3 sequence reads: CASSPGESYNEQFF. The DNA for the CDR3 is TGTGCCAGCAGTCCGGGCGAGTCCTACAATGAGCAGTTCTTC.

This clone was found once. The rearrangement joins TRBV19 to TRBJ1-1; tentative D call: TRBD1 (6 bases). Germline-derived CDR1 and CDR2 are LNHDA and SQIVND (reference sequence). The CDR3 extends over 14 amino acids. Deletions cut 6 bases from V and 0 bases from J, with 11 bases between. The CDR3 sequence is CASSPGQLNTEAFF. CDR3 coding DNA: TGTGCCAGTAGCCCGGGACAACTGAACACTGAAGCTTTCTTT.

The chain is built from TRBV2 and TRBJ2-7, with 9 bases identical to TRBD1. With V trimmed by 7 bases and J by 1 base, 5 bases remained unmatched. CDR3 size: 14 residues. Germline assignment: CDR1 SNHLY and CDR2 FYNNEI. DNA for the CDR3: TGTGCCAGCACGTTCGACAGGGGGTCCTACGAGCAGTACTTC. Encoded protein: CASTFDRGSYEQYF. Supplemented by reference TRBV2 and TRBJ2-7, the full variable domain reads EPEVTQTPSHQVTQMGQEVILRCVPISNHLYFYWYRQILGQKVEFLVSFYNNEISEKSEIFDDQFSVERPDGSNFTLKIRSTKLEDSAMYFCASTFDRGSYEQYFGPGTRLTVT.

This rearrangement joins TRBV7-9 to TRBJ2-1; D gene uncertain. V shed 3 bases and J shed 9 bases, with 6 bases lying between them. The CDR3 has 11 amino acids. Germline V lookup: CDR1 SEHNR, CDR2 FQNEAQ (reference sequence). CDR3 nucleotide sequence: TGTGCCAGCAGCTTCCGGGTTGAGCAGTTCTTC. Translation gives CASSFRVEQFF.

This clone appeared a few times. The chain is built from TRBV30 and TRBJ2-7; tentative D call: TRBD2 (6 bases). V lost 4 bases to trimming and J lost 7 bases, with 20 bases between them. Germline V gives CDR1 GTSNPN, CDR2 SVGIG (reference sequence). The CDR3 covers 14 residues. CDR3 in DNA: TGTGCCTGGATTCCACTCCGGGGGTCTAGGGAGCAGTACTTC. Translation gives CAWIPLRGSREQYF.

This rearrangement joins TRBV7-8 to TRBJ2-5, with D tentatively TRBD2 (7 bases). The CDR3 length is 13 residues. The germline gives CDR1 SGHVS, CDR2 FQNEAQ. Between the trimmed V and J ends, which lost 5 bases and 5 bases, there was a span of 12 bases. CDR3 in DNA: TGTGCCAGCAGCCCCGGGGGGCCTGAGACCCAGTACTTC. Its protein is CASSPGGPETQYF.

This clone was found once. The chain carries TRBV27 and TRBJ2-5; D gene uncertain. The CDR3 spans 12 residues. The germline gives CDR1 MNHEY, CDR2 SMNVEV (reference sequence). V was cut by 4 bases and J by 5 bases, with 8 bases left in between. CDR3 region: CASSSLGETQYF. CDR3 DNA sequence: TGTGCCAGCAGTTCCTTGGGTGAGACCCAGTACTTC.

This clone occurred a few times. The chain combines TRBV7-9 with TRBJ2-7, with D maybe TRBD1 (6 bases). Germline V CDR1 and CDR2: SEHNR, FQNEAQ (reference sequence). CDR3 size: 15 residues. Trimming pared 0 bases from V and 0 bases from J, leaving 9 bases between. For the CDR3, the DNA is TGTGCCAGCAGCTTAGCCGGGACAACCTCCTACGAGCAGTACTTC. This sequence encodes CASSLAGTTSYEQYF. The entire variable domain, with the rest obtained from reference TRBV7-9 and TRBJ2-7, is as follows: DTGVSQNPRHKITKRGQNVTFRCDPISEHNRLYWYRQTLGQGPEFLTYFQNEAQLEKSRLLSDRFSAERPKGSFSTLEIQRTEQGDSAMYLCASSLAGTTSYEQYFGPGTRLTVT.

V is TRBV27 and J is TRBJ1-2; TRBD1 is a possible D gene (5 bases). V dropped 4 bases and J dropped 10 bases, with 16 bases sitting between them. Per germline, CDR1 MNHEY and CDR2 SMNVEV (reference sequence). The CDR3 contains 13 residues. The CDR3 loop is CASSSGGIYPYTF. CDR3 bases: TGTGCCAGCAGTTCCGGGGGAATTTATCCCTACACCTTC.

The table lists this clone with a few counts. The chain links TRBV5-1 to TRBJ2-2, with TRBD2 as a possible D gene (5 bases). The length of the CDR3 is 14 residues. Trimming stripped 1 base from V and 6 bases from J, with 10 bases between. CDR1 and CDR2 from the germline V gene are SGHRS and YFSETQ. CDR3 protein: CASSLTSNAGELFF. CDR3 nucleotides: TGCGCCAGCAGCTTGACTAGTAACGCCGGGGAGCTGTTTTTT.